This is a list of T cell receptor beta chains from one sample in a study of post-analysis software for immune sequencing data. MiXCR, applied by TCRdb to the PCR reads, yields one record per CDR3 protein. The table lists around 770,000 distinct CDR3 sequences, approximately 44% of them singletons. The sequenced material came from blood. The source is a girl aged 5-17 years with multiple sclerosis. The CDR3 runs from the conserved cysteine through the conserved F or W. The D gene is left open where the match is weak. Clone sizes are given selectively: once, few, many, or a class where the clone is expanded.

v_call	j_call	d_call	clone_size	cdr3_aa	cdr3_nt
TRBV24-1	TRBJ2-5	-	-	CATSDARDFQETQYF	TGTGCCACCAGTGATGCCAGGGATTTTCAAGAGACCCAGTACTTC
TRBV6-6	TRBJ2-1	-	-	CASTNGAYNEQFF	TGTGCCAGCACCAACGGGGCTTACAATGAGCAGTTCTTC
TRBV6-5	TRBJ2-5	TRBD2	-	CASGWTSGQETQYF	TGTGCCAGCGGATGGACTAGCGGACAAGAGACCCAGTACTTC
TRBV15	TRBJ2-7	TRBD2	-	CATSRDLTSGTYEQYF	TGTGCCACCAGCAGAGATTTAACTAGCGGAACCTACGAGCAGTACTTC
TRBV3-1	TRBJ1-2	TRBD1	-	CASSPPGTVNYGYTF	TGTGCCAGCAGCCCGCCCGGGACAGTTAACTATGGCTACACCTTC
TRBV12-3/TRBV12-4	TRBJ2-3	-	few	CASRPSGDRDTQYF	TGTGCCAGCCGTCCTTCGGGGGACAGAGATACGCAGTATTTT
TRBV28	TRBJ1-1	TRBD1	-	CASSFSVGTEVWGTEAFF	TGTGCCAGCAGTTTTAGTGTGGGGACAGAGGTATGGGGCACTGAAGCTTTCTTT
TRBV6-1	TRBJ2-5	-	-	CASSQFDKRQETQYF	TGTGCCAGCAGTCAATTCGACAAGAGACAAGAGACCCAGTACTTC
TRBV4-3	TRBJ2-3	TRBD2	-	CASSQDSWTSAERLATDTQYF	TGCGCCAGCAGCCAAGATTCCTGGACTAGCGCAGAAAGGCTGGCGACAGATACGCAGTATTTT
TRBV24-1	TRBJ2-1	TRBD1	few	CATSVGTGFYNEQFF	TGTGCCACCAGTGTTGGGACAGGTTTTTACAATGAGCAGTTCTTC
TRBV11-2	TRBJ1-2	-	few	CASSLDKWGYTF	TGTGCCAGCAGCTTAGACAAGTGGGGCTACACCTTC
TRBV11-2	TRBJ2-5	-	-	CASSAAGGQETQYF	TGTGCCAGCAGCGCTGCCGGTGGCCAAGAGACCCAGTACTTC
TRBV20-1	TRBJ1-5	TRBD1	few	CSARRGTGGSNQPQHF	TGCAGTGCTAGACGGGGGACAGGAGGGAGCAATCAGCCCCAGCATTTT
TRBV7-9	TRBJ1-5	-	-	CASSLGNSNQPQHF	TGTGCCAGCAGCTTAGGAAACAGCAATCAGCCCCAGCATTTT
TRBV14	TRBJ1-1	TRBD1	-	CASSQGQGAPDTEAFF	TGTGCCAGCAGCCAGGGACAGGGGGCGCCGGACACTGAAGCTTTCTTT
TRBV3-1	TRBJ1-2	-	-	CASSQDAVYSGYTF	TGTGCCAGCAGCCAAGATGCCGTTTACTCCGGCTACACCTTC
TRBV3-1	TRBJ2-5	TRBD1	-	CASSRGQGALETQYF	TGTGCCAGCAGCCGTGGACAGGGGGCTTTAGAGACCCAGTACTTC
TRBV4-3	TRBJ2-7	-	-	CASSPVAGISYEQYF	TGCGCCAGCAGCCCGGTGGCGGGAATCTCCTACGAGCAGTACTTC
TRBV24-1	TRBJ2-3	TRBD2	-	CATSDRGAGGPSSDTQYF	TGTGCCACCAGTGATCGAGGGGCGGGAGGGCCCAGTTCAGATACGCAGTATTTT
TRBV11-2	TRBJ1-2	-	-	CASSRSRQPVYGYTF	TGTGCCAGCAGCCGGAGTCGACAGCCGGTCTATGGCTACACCTTC
TRBV12-3/TRBV12-4	TRBJ2-1	TRBD2	-	CASSPPGLAGSPYNEQFF	TGTGCCAGCAGTCCTCCGGGACTAGCGGGTTCTCCATACAATGAGCAGTTCTTC
TRBV7-9	TRBJ2-7	-	-	CASSSPLLGGRGYEQYF	TGTGCCAGCAGCTCACCGCTTTTGGGGGGGCGCGGATACGAGCAGTACTTC
TRBV10-3	TRBJ1-1	-	-	CAISVGRGGINTEAFF	TGTGCCATCAGTGTGGGTCGTGGGGGGATAAACACTGAAGCTTTCTTT
TRBV6-6	TRBJ2-7	TRBD2	few	CASRLTSGANEQYF	TGTGCCAGCAGACTGACTAGCGGGGCAAACGAGCAGTACTTC
TRBV12-3/TRBV12-4	TRBJ2-7	TRBD1	-	CASRKQGSSYEQYF	TGTGCCAGCAGGAAACAGGGGAGCTCCTACGAGCAGTACTTC
TRBV12-5	TRBJ2-3	-	few	CASGFVPKAGSTDTQYF	TGTGCTAGTGGCTTTGTACCCAAAGCGGGCAGCACAGATACGCAGTATTTT
TRBV29-1	TRBJ2-7	-	few	CSVVRDDEQYF	TGCAGCGTTGTACGGGACGACGAGCAGTACTTC